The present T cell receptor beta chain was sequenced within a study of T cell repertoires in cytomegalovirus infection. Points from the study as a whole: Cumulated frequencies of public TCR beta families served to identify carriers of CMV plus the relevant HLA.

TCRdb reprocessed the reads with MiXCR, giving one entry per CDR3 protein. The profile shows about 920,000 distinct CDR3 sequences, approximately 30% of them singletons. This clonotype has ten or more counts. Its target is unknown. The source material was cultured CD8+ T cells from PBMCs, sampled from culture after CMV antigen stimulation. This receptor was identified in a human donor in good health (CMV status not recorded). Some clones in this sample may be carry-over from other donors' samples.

CDR3 coding DNA: TGTGCCACCAGTGATTTGCGTGGACTTACGAACACCGGGGAGCTGTTTTTT. Its protein is CATSDLRGLTNTGELFF. The chain is built from TRBV24-1 and TRBJ2-2, with D possibly TRBD2 on 5 matching bases. This CDR3 region has 17 residues. V gave up 0 bases and J gave up 0 bases, with 10 bases separating them. Germline V gives CDR1 KGHDR, CDR2 SFDVKD.